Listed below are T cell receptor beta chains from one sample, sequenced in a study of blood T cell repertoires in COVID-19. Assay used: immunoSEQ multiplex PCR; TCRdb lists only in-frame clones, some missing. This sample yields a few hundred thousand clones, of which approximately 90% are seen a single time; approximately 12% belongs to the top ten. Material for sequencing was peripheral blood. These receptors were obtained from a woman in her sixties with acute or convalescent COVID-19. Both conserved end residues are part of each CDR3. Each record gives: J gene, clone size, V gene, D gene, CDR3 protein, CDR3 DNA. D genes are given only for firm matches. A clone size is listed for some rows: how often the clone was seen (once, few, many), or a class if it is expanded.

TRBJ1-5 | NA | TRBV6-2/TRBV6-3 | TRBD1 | CASSRLRTGEPQHF | TGTGCCAGCAGTCGCCTCAGGACAGGCGAGCCCCAGCATTTT
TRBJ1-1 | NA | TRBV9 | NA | CASSVSMNTEAFF | TGTGCCAGCAGCGTGAGCATGAACACTGAAGCTTTCTTT
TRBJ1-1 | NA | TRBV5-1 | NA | CASRVDMNTEAFF | TGCGCCAGCAGGGTAGACATGAACACTGAAGCTTTCTTT
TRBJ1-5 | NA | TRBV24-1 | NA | CATSDLNQPQHF | TGTGCCACCAGTGACCTAAATCAGCCCCAGCATTTT
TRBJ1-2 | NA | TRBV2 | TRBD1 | CASSWATGGAGNYGYTF | TGTGCCAGCAGTTGGGCCACAGGGGGCGCCGGTAACTATGGCTACACCTTC
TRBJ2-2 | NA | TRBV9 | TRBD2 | CASSTRTSGLGNTGELFF | TGTGCCAGCAGCACCCGGACTAGCGGGTTGGGCAACACCGGGGAGCTGTTTTTT
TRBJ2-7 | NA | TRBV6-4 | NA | CARKDSRTSYEQYF | TGTGCCAGGAAGGACAGCCGGACCTCCTACGAGCAGTACTTC
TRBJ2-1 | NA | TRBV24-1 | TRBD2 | CATSSSSGGYNEQFF | TGTGCCACCAGCTCCTCTAGCGGGGGATACAATGAGCAGTTCTTC
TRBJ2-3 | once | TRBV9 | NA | CASSVAGQGTSDTQYF | TGTGCCAGCAGCGTAGCTGGGCAGGGGACATCAGATACGCAGTATTTT
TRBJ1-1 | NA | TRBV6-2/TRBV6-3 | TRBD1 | CASSSAHRGNTEAFF | TGTGCCAGCAGTTCAGCCCACAGGGGGAACACTGAAGCTTTCTTT
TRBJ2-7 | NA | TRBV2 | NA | CASSQNRGEQYF | TGTGCCAGCAGCCAGAATCGGGGCGAGCAGTACTTC
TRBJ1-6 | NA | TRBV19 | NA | CASSEIERTSPLHF | TGTGCCAGTAGTGAAATTGAGCGCACTTCACCCCTCCACTTT
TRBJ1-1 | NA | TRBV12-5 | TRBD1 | CASGLAQGGLRTEAFF | TGTGCTAGTGGTTTGGCGCAGGGGGGCCTCAGAACTGAAGCTTTCTTT
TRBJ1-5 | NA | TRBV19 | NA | CASTQGGMNQPQHF | TGTGCCAGTACCCAGGGAGGGATGAATCAGCCCCAGCATTTT
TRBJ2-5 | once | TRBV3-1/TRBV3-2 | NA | CASSRVDRGGETQYF | TGTGCCAGCAGCCGCGTGGATAGGGGGGGGGAGACCCAGTACTTC
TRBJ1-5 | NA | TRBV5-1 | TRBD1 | CASSREPQTTGSGNQPQHF | TGCGCCAGCAGCCGAGAACCACAGACGACAGGGTCAGGGAATCAGCCCCAGCATTTT
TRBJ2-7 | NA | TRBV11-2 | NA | CASSKDSYEQYF | TGTGCCAGCAGTAAAGACAGTTACGAGCAGTACTTC
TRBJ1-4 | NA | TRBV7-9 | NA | CASSLAGRGGEKLFF | TGTGCCAGCAGCTTAGCGGGCAGGGGCGGCGAAAAACTGTTTTTT
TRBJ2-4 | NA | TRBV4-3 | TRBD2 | CASSQLAGGPSNIQYF | TGCGCCAGCAGCCAACTAGCGGGAGGGCCGTCGAACATTCAGTACTTC
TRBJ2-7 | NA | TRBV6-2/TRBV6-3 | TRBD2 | CASSPIAGTYEQYF | TGTGCCAGCAGCCCTATAGCGGGGACCTACGAGCAGTACTTC
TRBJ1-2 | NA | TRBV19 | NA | CASRITGLDYGYTF | TGTGCCAGTAGGATCACAGGGTTGGACTATGGCTACACCTTC
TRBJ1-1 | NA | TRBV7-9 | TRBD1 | CASSSDRQGPMIGEAFF | TGTGCCAGCAGCTCGGACCGACAGGGGCCTATGATAGGTGAAGCTTTCTTT
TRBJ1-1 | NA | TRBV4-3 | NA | CASSQEGLNTEAFF | TGCGCCAGCAGCCAAGAGGGCCTGAACACTGAAGCTTTCTTT
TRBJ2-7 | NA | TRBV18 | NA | CASSRSTAETYEQYF | TGTGCCAGCTCACGAAGCACGGCGGAAACCTACGAGCAGTACTTC
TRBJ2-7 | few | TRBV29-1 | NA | CSVEFAGSSYEQYF | TGCAGCGTTGAATTTGCGGGCAGCTCCTACGAGCAGTACTTC
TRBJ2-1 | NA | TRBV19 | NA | CASSRYGGLGEQFF | TGTGCCAGTAGTAGGTACGGGGGTTTGGGTGAGCAGTTCTTC
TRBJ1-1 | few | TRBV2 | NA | CASTEVGGEGTEAFF | TGTGCCAGCACGGAGGTTGGGGGGGAGGGGACTGAAGCTTTCTTT
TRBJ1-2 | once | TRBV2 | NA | CASMGVWTANYGYTF | TGTGCCAGCATGGGGGTGTGGACAGCAAACTATGGCTACACCTTC
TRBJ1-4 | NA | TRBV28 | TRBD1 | CASSFRGDRAEKLFF | TGTGCCAGCAGTTTTAGAGGGGACAGGGCTGAAAAACTGTTTTTT
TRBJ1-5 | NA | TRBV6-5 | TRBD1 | CASRRTGGANQPQHF | TGTGCCAGCAGACGGACAGGGGGCGCTAATCAGCCCCAGCATTTT
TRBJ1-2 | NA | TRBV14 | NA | CASSQGDSQTNYGYTF | TGTGCCAGCAGCCAAGGAGATAGCCAGACTAACTATGGCTACACCTTC
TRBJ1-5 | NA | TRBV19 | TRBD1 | CASQDRHSNQPQHF | TGTGCCAGTCAGGACAGGCATAGCAATCAGCCCCAGCATTTT
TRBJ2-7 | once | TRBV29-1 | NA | CSVPTEWGPEQYF | TGCAGCGTCCCTACAGAGTGGGGGCCCGAGCAGTACTTC
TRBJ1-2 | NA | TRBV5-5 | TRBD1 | CASSLGTDRAYGYTF | TGTGCCAGCAGCTTGGGTACGGACAGGGCTTATGGCTACACCTTC
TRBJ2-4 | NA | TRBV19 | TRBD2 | CASDSGVGNIQYF | TGTGCCAGCGATAGCGGGGTGGGAAACATTCAGTACTTC
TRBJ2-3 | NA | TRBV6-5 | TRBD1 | CAIGQGRLTDTQYF | TGTGCCATTGGACAGGGGCGCCTCACAGATACGCAGTATTTT
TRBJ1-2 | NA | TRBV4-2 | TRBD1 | CASSQDRAKGYGYTF | TGTGCCAGCAGCCAGGACAGGGCGAAGGGCTATGGCTACACCTTC
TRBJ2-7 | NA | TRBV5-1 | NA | CASSFGSRSDISYEQYF | TGCGCCAGCAGCTTCGGGAGCAGGAGCGACATTTCCTACGAGCAGTACTTC
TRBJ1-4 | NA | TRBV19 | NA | CASRRGTAPATNEKLFF | TGTGCCAGTAGGCGGGGGACGGCACCGGCAACTAATGAAAAACTGTTTTTT
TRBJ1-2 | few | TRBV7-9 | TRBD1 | CASSLGLGTGVGYTF | TGTGCCAGCAGCTTAGGGCTCGGGACAGGGGTCGGCTACACCTTC
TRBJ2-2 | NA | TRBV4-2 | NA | CASSPRPGELFF | TGTGCCAGCAGTCCGCGTCCCGGGGAGCTGTTTTTT
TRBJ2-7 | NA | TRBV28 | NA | CASSLVAVPYLWDF | TGTGCCAGCAGTTTAGTAGCGGTACCTTACCTATGGGACTTC
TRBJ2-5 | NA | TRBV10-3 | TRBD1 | CAISEPWTGDQETQYF | TGTGCCATCAGTGAGCCGTGGACAGGAGACCAAGAGACCCAGTACTTC